The next 32 T cell receptor beta chains were all read from a single sample in a study of T cell changes during pregnancy in multiple sclerosis. TCRdb's copy holds only in-frame clones and misses some; the assay was immunoSEQ multiplex PCR. The repertoire holds approximately 22,000 clones, with over 80% as singletons. This material consisted of CD8+ T cells from peripheral blood mononuclear cells, taken in the third trimester of pregnancy. The receptors were sampled from a female donor with multiple sclerosis, enrolled in a pregnancy study.

The chain couples TRBV4-1 to TRBJ2-7; D perhaps matches TRBD2 (5 bases). The CDR3 has 16 residues. The ends were cut back, 0 bases at V and 3 bases at J, with 15 bases in the middle. Per the germline V gene, CDR1 is MGHRA and CDR2 is YSYEKL. The CDR3 DNA follows: TGCGCCAGCAGCCAAGAACCCGGCGGGCTGAGCTACGAGCAGTACTTC. The encoded protein is CASSQEPGGLSYEQYF.

The rearrangement joins TRBV7-3 to TRBJ2-2, with TRBD2 matching 7 bases. V was clipped by 4 bases and J by 4 bases; unmatched bases: 6. The CDR3 runs to 15 residues. The V gene's germline CDR1 is SGHTA and CDR2 FQGTGA. CDR3 bases: TGTGCCAGCAGCTCCGTGGGAGGGTCCACCGGGGAGCTGTTTTTT. Translated, it gives CASSSVGGSTGELFF.

The rearrangement joins TRBV14 to TRBJ2-5; D possibly corresponds to TRBD2 (6 bases). V lost 4 bases and J 1 base, leaving 13 bases between the germline ends. This CDR3 comprises 15 residues. Germline V gives CDR1 SGHDN, CDR2 FVKESK. CDR3 residues: CASSLRRASQETQYF. The CDR3 DNA is TGTGCCAGCAGCCTTAGGAGGGCATCCCAAGAGACCCAGTACTTC.

V gene TRBV29-1 combines with J gene TRBJ2-7, with 7 nucleotides matching TRBD1. In germline, CDR1 is SQVTM, CDR2 ANQGSEA. V lost 6 bases to trimming and J lost 3 bases; unmatched junction nucleotides: 11. The CDR3 runs 14 residues. Here the CDR3 reads CSVSRGRLNYEQYF. The CDR3 nucleotides are TGCAGCGTCTCCAGGGGGAGATTGAACTACGAGCAGTACTTC.

V is TRBV12-5 and J is TRBJ2-7; TRBD1 matches at 8 bases. V gave up 7 bases and J gave up 4 bases; unmatched junction bases: 15. Germline assignment: CDR1 LGHNT and CDR2 FRNRAP. The CDR3 consists of 16 residues. CDR3 protein: CASADYRGQGPYEQYF. CDR3 nucleotides: TGTGCTAGTGCCGACTACCGAGGACAGGGACCGTACGAGCAGTACTTC.

The chain is built from TRBV7-2 and TRBJ2-7; 9 bases fit TRBD1. This CDR3 has 13 amino acids. Trimming took 5 bases from V and 6 from J; bases not matched to a gene: 5. Germline V gene data show CDR1 as SGHTA and CDR2 as FQGNSA. The CDR3 DNA reads TGTGCCAGCAGCCTGGGGACAGGGCCCGAGCAGTACTTC. Amino acids: CASSLGTGPEQYF.

The CDR3: CASATGFGNEQFF. The CDR3 DNA reads as TGTGCCAGCGCGACAGGGTTCGGAAATGAGCAGTTCTTC. The rearrangement uses TRBV6-5 and TRBJ2-1; 7 bases are a match to TRBD1. Germline-derived CDR1 and CDR2 are MNHEY and SVGAGI. The J segment lost 7 bases and the V segment lost 8 bases, leaving 8 bases of the junction unmatched. The length of the CDR3 is 13 residues.

V and J are TRBV7-3 and TRBJ1-1; a possible D gene is TRBD1 (6 bases). This CDR3 is built from 15 residues. Germline values: CDR1 SGHTA, CDR2 FQGTGA. V was trimmed by 4 bases and J by 5 bases, leaving 17 bases between them. The CDR3 DNA reads as TGTGCCAGCAGCTCCCGTGGGGGCCTGGGAACTGAAGCTTTCTTT. Translating gives CASSSRGGLGTEAFF.

This CDR3 reads CASQNNDSPLHF. CDR3 bases: TGCGCCAGCCAAAACAACGATTCACCCCTCCACTTT. The chain is built from TRBV4-1 and TRBJ1-6; no clear D. CDR1 MGHRA and CDR2 YSYEKL come from the germline V gene. V gave up 8 bases and J gave up 8 bases, with 10 bases separating them. The CDR3 contains 12 residues.

The table lists this clone with a count of one. The chain couples TRBV28 to TRBJ2-7; D remains ambiguous. CDR3 size: 14 residues. Trimming shortened V by 2 bases and J by 0 bases, and 8 bases separated the two germline ends. Germline V gene lookup returns CDR1 MDHEN and CDR2 SYDVKM. The CDR3 loop reads CASSLEALSYEQYF. The CDR3 bases are TGTGCCAGCAGTTTAGAGGCTCTCTCCTACGAGCAGTACTTC.

J is TRBJ1-2 and V is TRBV6-5, with D tentatively TRBD1 (5 bases). CDR1 and CDR2 (germline): MNHEY, SVGAGI. The CDR3 is made up of 12 amino acids. Trimming took 5 bases from V and 5 from J, leaving 9 bases between them. The CDR3 protein is CASSPGEYGYTF. The CDR3 nucleotides are TGTGCCAGCAGTCCGGGGGAATATGGCTACACCTTC.

The rearrangement joins TRBV12-2 to TRBJ2-7; no check of the table's D call, TRBD2, against the DNA was made. TRBV12-2 is given as a pseudogene. This CDR3 has 13 residues. Here the CDR3 DNA reads TGTGCAAGTCGCTTAATTGCGTACTACGAGCAGTACTTC. Protein: CASRLIAYYEQYF.

This chain links TRBV2 with TRBJ2-7, with TRBD1 matching 7 bases. This CDR3 has 13 amino acids. V gave up 8 bases and J gave up 1 base; unmatched junction bases: 5. Germline-derived CDR1 and CDR2 are SNHLY and FYNNEI. The CDR3 DNA reads as TGTGCCAGCGGTCGGGACAGTTCCTACGAGCAGTACTTC. The encoded protein is CASGRDSSYEQYF.

This rearrangement joins TRBV5-1 to TRBJ1-1; tentative D call: TRBD1 (5 bases). Trimming took 3 bases from V and 7 from J, leaving 16 bases between them. Germline CDR1 is SGHRS and CDR2 is YFSETQ. The CDR3 sequence is 14 residues long. For the CDR3, the DNA is TGCGCCAGCAGCTGGGCTTCGGGGGACTTTGAAGCTTTCTTT. This gives the protein CASSWASGDFEAFF.

This chain joins TRBV4-3 and TRBJ1-2; 9 bases fit TRBD1. J was trimmed by 4 bases and V by 1 base; bases with no gene match: 1. The CDR3 totals 14 residues. Per the germline V gene, CDR1 is LGHNA and CDR2 is YSLEER. The CDR3 loop reads CASSQGTGVYGYTF. The CDR3 DNA sequence: TGCGCCAGCAGCCAAGGGACAGGGGTCTATGGCTACACCTTC.

This chain uses TRBV7-9 with TRBJ2-1, with 8 bases that match TRBD2. The CDR3 extends over 14 amino acids. With V trimmed by 10 bases and J by 7 bases, 12 bases remained unmatched. Germline V gene sequence: CDR1 SEHNR, CDR2 FQNEAQ (reference sequence). CDR3 amino acids: CATLRREGWNEQFF. In nucleotides, the CDR3 is TGTGCCACCCTACGTCGGGAGGGATGGAATGAGCAGTTCTTC.

This rearrangement joins TRBV4-3 to TRBJ1-1; no clear D gene. The germline CDR1 and CDR2 sequences are LGHNA and YSLEER. Trimming stripped 4 bases from V and 2 bases from J, with 17 bases between. The CDR3 is 16 residues long. In DNA, the CDR3 is TGCGCCAGCAGCCCCGCCGCCGGGTCCCTCAACACTGAAGCTTTCTTT. Its protein product is CASSPAAGSLNTEAFF.

The chain joins TRBV19 to TRBJ1-2; TRBD1 aligns across 7 bases. This CDR3 is 13 amino acids long. Trimming took 10 bases from V and 2 from J; bases not matched to a gene: 7. Germline CDR1 reads LNHDA; CDR2 reads SQIVND (reference sequence). CDR3 nucleotides: TGTGCCACTGCCGGGACAGAGAACTATGGCTACACCTTC. It encodes CATAGTENYGYTF.

The rearrangement uses TRBV15 and TRBJ2-7, with TRBD2 identical over 11 bases. The CDR3 is 15 residues long. Germline loops: CDR1 LNHNV, CDR2 YYDKDF (reference sequence). The J segment lost 0 bases and the V segment lost 9 bases, leaving 7 bases of the junction unmatched. The DNA for the CDR3 is TGTGCCACAAAAACCACTAGCGGGAGCTCCTACGAGCAGTACTTC. As protein: CATKTTSGSSYEQYF.

The chain has TRBV2 and TRBJ1-1; tentative D call: TRBD1 (6 bases). Between the trimmed V and J ends, which lost 7 bases and 4 bases, there was a span of 13 bases. Germline V gene lookup returns CDR1 SNHLY and CDR2 FYNNEI. This CDR3 spans 13 amino acids. Written as DNA, the CDR3 is TGTGCCAGCAAATCGGGGGGCCTCACTGAAGCTTTCTTT. Translation: CASKSGGLTEAFF.

This chain uses TRBV10-2 with TRBJ1-2; unclear D gene. V was cut by 0 bases and J by 6 bases, with 14 bases left in between. From germline, CDR1 is WSHSY and CDR2 SAAADI. This CDR3 has 15 residues. CDR3 bases: TGCGCCAGCAGTGAGTCCGGAGTGGTTGGAAATGGCTACACCTTC. This encodes CASSESGVVGNGYTF.

The V call is TRBV27, the J call TRBJ2-7; 8 bases fit TRBD2. The CDR3 covers 16 residues. Germline V gene lookup returns CDR1 MNHEY and CDR2 SMNVEV (reference sequence). Germline trimming cut 5 bases from V and 0 bases from J; bases unmatched to any gene: 9. CDR3 sequence reads: CASSTVAGMLSYEQYF. The CDR3 DNA follows: TGTGCCAGCAGTACCGTAGCGGGGATGCTCTCCTACGAGCAGTACTTC.

The V call is TRBV2, the J call TRBJ2-7; 9 bases map to TRBD1. V lost 6 bases, J lost 7 bases, and 10 bases stayed unmatched. This CDR3 is built from 14 residues. Looked up from germline, CDR1 is SNHLY and CDR2 is FYNNEI. The CDR3 DNA follows: TGTGCCAGCAGGGGTGACAGGGGGAGAGGAGAGCAGTACTTC. As protein: CASRGDRGRGEQYF.

The chain employs TRBV12-5 and TRBJ2-1, with 10 nucleotides matching TRBD2. Germline CDR1 and CDR2: LGHNT and FRNRAP. V lost 6 bases to trimming and J lost 8 bases; unmatched junction nucleotides: 10. The CDR3 consists of 15 residues. CDR3 region: CASGPPSGRVHEQFF. CDR3 in DNA: TGTGCTAGTGGCCCCCCCAGCGGGAGGGTTCATGAGCAGTTCTTC.

The count of this clone is one. The chain uses TRBV11-2 and TRBJ2-1, with D uncertain. The V gene lost 8 bases and the J gene lost 0 bases, with 11 bases spanning the gap. This CDR3 comprises 14 residues. Per germline, CDR1 SGHAT and CDR2 FQNNGV. CDR3 coding DNA: TGTGCCAGCTCTACGCTTAGCTCCTACAATGAGCAGTTCTTC. This codes for CASSTLSSYNEQFF. The variable domain in full, with the rest retrieved from reference TRBV11-2 and TRBJ2-1, is EAGVAQSPRYKIIEKRQSVAFWCNPISGHATLYWYQQILGQGPKLLIQFQNNGVVDDSQLPKDRFSAERLKGVDSTLKIQPAKLEDSAVYLCASSTLSSYNEQFFGPGTRLTVL.

J is TRBJ1-6 and V is TRBV4-3; 11 bases match TRBD1. Germline CDR1 and CDR2: LGHNA and YSLEER. The ends lost 4 bases at V and 6 bases at J; junction bases unmatched: 2. The CDR3 sequence is 15 residues long. CDR3 nucleotides: TGCGCCAGCAGCCCCGGGACAGGGGGTAATTCACCCCTCCACTTT. It translates to CASSPGTGGNSPLHF.

V gene TRBV15 combines with J gene TRBJ2-7; TRBD1 might be the D (5 bases). CDR1 LNHNV and CDR2 YYDKDF come from the germline V gene (reference sequence). Trimming left V 0 bases short and J 3 bases short, with 12 bases between. This CDR3 spans 15 amino acids. For the CDR3, the DNA is TGTGCCACCAGCAGAGATGGCCAGGGTAGCTACGAGCAGTACTTC. Its protein product is CATSRDGQGSYEQYF.

This clone was observed a handful of times. The CDR3 region is CASQVHTGNNSPLHF. The CDR3 DNA follows: TGTGCCAGTCAAGTCCATACAGGGAATAATTCACCCCTCCACTTT. The rearrangement joins TRBV6-1 to TRBJ1-6; TRBD1 might be the D (6 bases). The germline V gene encodes CDR1 MNHNS and CDR2 SASEGT. Between the trimmed V and J ends, which lost 9 bases and 5 bases, there was a span of 17 bases. This CDR3 region has 15 residues.

The chain couples TRBV2 to TRBJ1-4, with 7 bases fitting TRBD1. J gave up 5 bases and V 5 bases, and 5 bases lay outside the gene matches. CDR1 and CDR2 from the germline V gene are SNHLY and FYNNEI. The CDR3 runs 14 residues. This CDR3 reads CASSPTGTNEKLFF. CDR3 in DNA: TGTGCCAGCAGTCCGACAGGGACCAATGAAAAACTGTTTTTT.

The V and J genes are TRBV4-1 and TRBJ2-1; TRBD1 agrees at 9 bases. The germline V gene encodes CDR1 MGHRA and CDR2 YSYEKL. V lost 5 bases to trimming and J lost 3 bases; unmatched junction nucleotides: 5. The CDR3 is 15 amino acids. Here the CDR3 DNA reads TGCGCCAGCAGCTATGGGACAGGGAACTACAATGAGCAGTTCTTC. Translated: CASSYGTGNYNEQFF.

This chain uses TRBV19 with TRBJ2-3; D is unclear. Per the germline V gene, CDR1 is LNHDA and CDR2 is SQIVND (reference sequence). The germline V and J ends were trimmed by 5 bases and 3 bases, with 3 bases remaining between them. The CDR3 spans 11 residues. CDR3 sequence reads: CASSLTDTQYF. Written as DNA, the CDR3 is TGTGCCAGTAGTTTAACAGATACGCAGTATTTT.

The chain carries TRBV4-1 and TRBJ1-5, with a weak D call TRBD1 (5 bases). CDR3 length: 18 residues. Germline V gene lookup returns CDR1 MGHRA and CDR2 YSYEKL. V was cut by 2 bases and J by 0 bases, with 17 bases left in between. The CDR3 protein is CASSQTPLSQDSNQPQHF. Here the CDR3 DNA reads TGCGCCAGCAGCCAAACCCCTCTTTCACAGGATAGCAATCAGCCCCAGCATTTT.